The clone carrying this TCR beta chain was observed a single time. No antigen is known for it. A single base separates this from a much larger clone, so it may be a read error. These data come from a study of post-analysis software for immune sequencing data. This CDR3 contains 14 residues. V dropped 3 bases and J dropped 11; count of bases not matched to a gene: 15. The germline V gene has CDR1 SQVTM and CDR2 ANQGSEA. Findings of the study overall: Diversity measured as normalized Chao1 was significantly lower in multiple sclerosis patients than in controls. A few TRBV segments (TRBV5-6, TRBV5-1 and TRBV20-1 among them) occurred more frequently in patients than in controls. Co-batched samples clustered tightly together by F measure.

cDNA libraries for TCR beta contained unique molecular identifiers. From the PCR reads, TCRdb called clonotypes with MiXCR, one entry per CDR3 protein. The table shows more than 500,000 distinct CDR3 sequences, with 34% occurring only once. Source material: blood. This receptor was taken from a girl aged 2-17 years with multiple sclerosis. This sequence joins TRBV29-1 and TRBJ2-5; the match to TRBD2 covers 7 bases. CDR3 residues: CSVDKRGFYNEQYF. DNA for the CDR3: TGCAGCGTTGACAAGCGGGGCTTTTACAATGAGCAGTACTTC. The entire variable domain, with the rest obtained from reference TRBV29-1 and TRBJ2-5, is as follows: SAVISQKPSRDICQRGTSLTIQCQVDSQVTMMFWYRQQPGQSLTLIATANQGSEATYESGFVIDKFPISRPNLTFSTLTVSNMSPEDSSIYLCSVDKRGFYNEQYFGPGTRLLVL.